The entry below gives a single TCR beta chain sequence along with its context. This sample stems from a study of blood T cell repertoires in COVID-19. Method: immunoSEQ multiplex PCR; TCRdb's copy keeps in-frame clones and lacks some. The data contain 150,000 to 200,000 clones, approximately 85% of them seen just once; the ten biggest clones take up roughly 1.1%. Sequenced: peripheral blood. The clonotype was recovered from a man in his 60s who had recovered from COVID-19.

CDR3 loop: CASSLSTGPSSYEQYF. CDR3 nucleotide sequence: TGTGCCAGCAGCCTCTCGACAGGGCCTAGCTCCTACGAGCAGTACTTC. V and J are TRBV3-1 (or the pseudogene TRBV3-2) and TRBJ2-7; TRBD1 matches 7 bases. CDR3 length: 16 amino acids. Germline values: CDR1 LGHDT, CDR2 YNNKEL (reference sequence). V was clipped by 4 bases and J by 0 bases; unmatched bases: 9.